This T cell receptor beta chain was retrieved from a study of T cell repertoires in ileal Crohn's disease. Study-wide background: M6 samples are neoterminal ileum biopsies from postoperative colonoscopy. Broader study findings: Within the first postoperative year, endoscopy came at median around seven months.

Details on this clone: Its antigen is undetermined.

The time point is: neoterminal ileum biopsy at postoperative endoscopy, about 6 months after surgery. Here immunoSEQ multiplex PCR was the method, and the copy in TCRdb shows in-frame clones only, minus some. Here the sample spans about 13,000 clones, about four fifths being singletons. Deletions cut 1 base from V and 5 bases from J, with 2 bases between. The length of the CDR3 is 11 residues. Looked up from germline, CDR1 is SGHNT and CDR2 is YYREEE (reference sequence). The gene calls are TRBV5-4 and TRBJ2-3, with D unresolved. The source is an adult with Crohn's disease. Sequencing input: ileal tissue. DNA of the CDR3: TGTGCCAGCAGCTTGCAAGATACGCAGTATTTT. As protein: CASSLQDTQYF.